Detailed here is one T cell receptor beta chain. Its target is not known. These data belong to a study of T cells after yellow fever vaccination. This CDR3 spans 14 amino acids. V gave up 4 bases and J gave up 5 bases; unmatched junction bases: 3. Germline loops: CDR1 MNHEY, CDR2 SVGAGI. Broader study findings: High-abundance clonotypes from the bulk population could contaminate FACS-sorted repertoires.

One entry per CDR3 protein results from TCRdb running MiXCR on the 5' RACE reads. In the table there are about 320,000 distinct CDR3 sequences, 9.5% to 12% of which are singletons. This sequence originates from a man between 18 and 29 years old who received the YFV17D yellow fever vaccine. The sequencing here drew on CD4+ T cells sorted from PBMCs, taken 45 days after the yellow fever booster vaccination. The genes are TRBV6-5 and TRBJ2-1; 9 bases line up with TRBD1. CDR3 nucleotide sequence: TGTGCCAGCAGTTTCCGGACAGGGGACAATGAGCAGTTCTTC. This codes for CASSFRTGDNEQFF.